The entry that follows covers one TCR beta chain sequence. At least ten counts were recorded for this clonotype. Its antigen is not yet known. It has no much larger one-base neighbor in the sample; base qualities were not kept. Moderately to severely active disease, a Clinical Activity Score of at least 3, a NOSPECS grade of at least 4, and a duration under 3 months were present in ophthalmopathy patients. Exclusion was applied to patients with uncontrolled infections, other autoimmune diseases, pregnancy or lactation. Diagnoses were based on clinical symptoms, serum thyroxine and TRAb, thyroid ultrasound and orbital computed tomography. PBMCs were isolated from approximately 10 ml of fresh peripheral blood by Ficoll-Paque density gradient centrifugation. Total RNA was extracted using Trizol reagent, and RNA quality was assessed on an Agilent 2100 Bioanalyzer. These data come from a study of T cells in Graves' hyperthyroidism and ophthalmopathy (dated by TCRdb to the late 2010s). For the wider study: Peripheral blood was collected at initial diagnosis, before any treatment. A discovery cohort of roughly 100 patients, roughly 45 with Graves' ophthalmopathy and fewer than 65 with stable Graves' hyperthyroidism, was used to find distinguishing TCR V-J signatures. Whether ophthalmopathy could be predicted prospectively was tested in an independent validation cohort made up of fewer than 20 hyperthyroidism patients plus 17 patients who later progressed to ophthalmopathy. The 75 to 100 discovery patients were randomly split 7:3 into training and test sets. In addition, the study compared T-cell repertoires in thyroid tissue and in blood from several Graves' hyperthyroidism patients. After sampling, hyperthyroidism patients received methimazole starting at 30 mg daily, and ophthalmopathy patients received high-dose intravenous methylprednisolone. The paper describes TCR Vbeta CDR3 sequencing of 140 or so peripheral blood samples, made up of around 41 ophthalmopathy patients, 70 to 75 hyperthyroidism patients and roughly 17 progressor patients.

TCR beta CDR3 regions were amplified from RNA transcripts. The TCR CDR3 was subjected to a first round of RT-PCR using the HTBI primer set and the Qiagen OneStep RT-PCR kit. The libraries were constructed in a second round of multiplex PCR and then size-selected and purified. Sequencing of the libraries was done on an Illumina HiSeq2000 using paired-end 100 bp reads. Per the original workflow: Raw data were processed with SOAPnuke, discarding reads with adapters, uncalled bases, mean Phred below 15, or no exact constant-primer or identifier match. COPE v1.2.5 was used to merge high-quality paired reads, and clonotypes were defined as unique nucleotide sequences. MiTCR v1.1 was used to align clonotypes to the IMGT TRBV, TRBD and TRBJ reference segments. The analysis included only V-J combinations with a frequency above 0.0001, which together covered over 98% of the repertoires. A TCS score was defined as the ratio of F50 (clonal expansion) to E x V (chaos), with BLOSUM62-based TCRdist applied between CDR3 peptides within each V-J. Welch's t-statistics and random forest reduced some 510 V-J features to 10 to 15, which were used in a naive Bayes classifier (R e1071). TCRdb itself trimmed the public reads at Q25 with fastp, ran MiXCR and retained productive beta chains. A single entry per CDR3 protein holds the most common genes and DNA from its merged rows. TCRdb's processing, not the authors' own work, is the source of the V and J calls. Recorded for this sample are around 340,000 distinct CDR3 sequences; around 18% of them occurred a single time. Together, the top ten hold about 16% of the sample.

Taken from cysteine to phenylalanine, the CDR3 has 15 residues. Here the CDR3 DNA is all that survives: 45 bases in frame from base 1. At the junction V is shortened by 1 base and J by 0 bases, with 7 bases in between. As encoded in the germline V gene, CDR1 is LGHNA while CDR2 is YSLEER. Findings and caveats that apply to the study as a whole: Ophthalmopathy was separated from stable hyperthyroidism by a 13 V-J signature model, with approximately 86% sensitivity and about 81% specificity obtained in cross-validation and 80%/75% obtained in testing. Sample size was not statistically predetermined, and blinding of investigators to group allocation was not performed. Most expanded thyroid clonotypes (frequency above 0.001) were also found in blood, which suggests that blood repertoires may mirror thyroid immune responses. In validation, the model predicted progression to ophthalmopathy with about 71% sensitivity and 72% to 75% specificity, a median of approximately 6.7 months before onset.

The chain is encoded by TRBV4-3 joined to TRBJ1-5; the D gene identity is not certain. This clonotype was obtained from a woman between 40 and 50 years old with Graves' ophthalmopathy. The sequencing input was blood. The nucleotide sequence is given as TGCGCCAGCAGCCAAGTGAAGGATAGCAATCAGCCCCAGCATTTT. Its translation is CASSQVKDSNQPQHF.